Reported below is one T cell receptor beta chain. V was pared by 1 base and J by 1 base, with 10 bases between. This CDR3 contains 15 residues. Germline CDR1 reads SGHDT; CDR2 reads YYEEEE. As handled by the study authors: Counts of nucleated cells, estimated from reference gene primer amplification, were obtained. TCRdb keeps only in-frame clones here, not all; method: immunoSEQ multiplex PCR. V and J calls and clone size are given by that table; D and trimming were obtained from the DNA. The sample yields roughly 160,000 clones, around 87% seen once. The data are from a study of blood T cell repertoires in COVID-19. Study context: Acute-phase and convalescent COVID-19 samples originated in the United States, Italy and Spain.

This clonotype was obtained from a woman older than 75 with COVID-19, enrolled during active disease. The chain couples TRBV5-6 to TRBJ2-3, with D possibly TRBD1 on 6 matching bases. Sequencing used peripheral blood. CDR3 nucleotides: TGTGCCAGCAGCTTGCCGGACAGCCGCACAGATACGCAGTATTTT. It encodes CASSLPDSRTDTQYF. The full variable domain, completed using reference TRBV5-6 and TRBJ2-3, is DAGVTQSPTHLIKTRGQQVTLRCSPKSGHDTVSWYQQALGQGPQFIFQYYEEEERQRGNFPDRFSGHQFPNYSSELNVNALLLGDSALYLCASSLPDSRTDTQYFGPGTRLTVL.